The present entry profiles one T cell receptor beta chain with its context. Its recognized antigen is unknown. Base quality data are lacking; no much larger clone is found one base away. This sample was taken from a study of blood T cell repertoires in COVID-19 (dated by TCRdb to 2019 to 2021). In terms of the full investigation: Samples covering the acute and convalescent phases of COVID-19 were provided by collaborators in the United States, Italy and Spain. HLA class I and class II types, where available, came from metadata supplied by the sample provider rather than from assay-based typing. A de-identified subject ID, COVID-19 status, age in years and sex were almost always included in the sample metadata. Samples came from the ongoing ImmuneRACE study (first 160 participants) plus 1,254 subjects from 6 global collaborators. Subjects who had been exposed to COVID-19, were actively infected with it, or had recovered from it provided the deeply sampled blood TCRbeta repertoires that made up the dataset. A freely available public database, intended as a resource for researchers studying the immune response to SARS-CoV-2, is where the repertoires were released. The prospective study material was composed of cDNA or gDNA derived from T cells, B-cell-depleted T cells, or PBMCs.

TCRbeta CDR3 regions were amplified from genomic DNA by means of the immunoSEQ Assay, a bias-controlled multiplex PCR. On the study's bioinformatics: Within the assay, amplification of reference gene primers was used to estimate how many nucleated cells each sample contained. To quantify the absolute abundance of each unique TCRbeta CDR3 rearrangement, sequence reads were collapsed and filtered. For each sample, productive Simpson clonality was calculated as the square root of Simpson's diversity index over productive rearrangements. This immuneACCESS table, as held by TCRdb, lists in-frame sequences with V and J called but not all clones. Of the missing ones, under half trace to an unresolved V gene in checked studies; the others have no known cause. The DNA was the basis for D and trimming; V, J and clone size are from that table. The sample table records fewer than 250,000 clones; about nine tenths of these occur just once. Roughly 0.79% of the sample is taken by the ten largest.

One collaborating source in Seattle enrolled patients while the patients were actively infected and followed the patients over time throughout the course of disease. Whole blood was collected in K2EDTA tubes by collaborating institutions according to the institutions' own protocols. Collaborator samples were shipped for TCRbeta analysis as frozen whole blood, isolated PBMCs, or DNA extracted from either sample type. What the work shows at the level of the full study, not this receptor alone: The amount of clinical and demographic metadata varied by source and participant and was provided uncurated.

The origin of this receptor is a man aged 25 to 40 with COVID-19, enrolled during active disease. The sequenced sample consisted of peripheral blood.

The nucleotide sequence is TGTGCCACCGCTGCCGGGACAGGGGGTCCAGATACGCAGTATTTT. Its amino acids are CATAAGTGGPDTQYF. The V and J segments used are TRBV24-1 and TRBJ2-3, with TRBD1 matching 11 junction bases. Germline trimming amounts to 9 bases on V and 4 bases on J, with 8 as the count of junction bases outside the gene matches. CDR1 and CDR2, per the germline V gene, are KGHDR and SFDVKD. The CDR3 runs 15 residues from the cysteine to the phenylalanine. The DNA shown is the 45-base CDR3, in frame from base 1.